The TCR beta chain under discussion was sequenced for a study of cytomegalovirus exposure and HLA in healthy donors. Study-level points and caveats: In vitro work confirmed that a few CMV-associated chains recognize CMV antigens. Overall, roughly 170 TCR beta chains were annotated as cytomegalovirus-associated. Cytomegalovirus status was reportedly diagnosed by the classifier with high sensitivity and specificity.

The CDR3 covers 14 residues. The V gene's germline CDR1 is LGHNA and CDR2 YNFKEQ. The V end was cut by 0 bases, the J end by 2 bases, with 7 bases between. Note on this clone: The antigen is undetermined.

Assay: immunoSEQ multiplex PCR; the TCRdb copy retains only in-frame clones and omits some. The table shows about 120,000 clones, with more than 70% occurring only once. Separation from the approximately 660-subject first cohort characterized the roughly 130-subject validation cohort, to which the donors belonged. Sequenced: PBMCs. The J gene is TRBJ2-5, the V gene TRBV4-2; a possible D gene is TRBD1 (5 bases). The clonotype comes from a woman aged 18-29 years in good health and CMV-seronegative. The CDR3 is CASSQEAGQETQYF. The CDR3 coding sequence is TGTGCCAGCAGCCAAGAGGCAGGGCAAGAGACCCAGTACTTC.